This T cell receptor (beta chain) was identified during a study of blood T cell repertoires in COVID-19 (dated by TCRdb to 2020 to 2022). Broadly, across the study: The collaborator samples originated in the United States, Italy and Spain and spanned the acute and convalescent phases of COVID-19. The material from the prospective study consisted of cDNA or gDNA derived from T cells, B-cell-depleted T cells, or PBMCs. Deeply sampled blood TCRbeta repertoires from subjects exposed to, actively infected with, or recovered from COVID-19 were included in the dataset. The repertoires were released in a freely available public database intended as a resource for research on the immune response to SARS-CoV-2. The samples were drawn from two sources: the first 160 participants of the ongoing ImmuneRACE study, and 1,200 or so subjects contributed by 6 global collaborators. The sample metadata nearly always contained a de-identified subject ID, COVID-19 status, age in years and sex. Where HLA class I and class II types were available, the types were taken from metadata supplied by the sample provider, not from assay-based typing. Findings and caveats that apply to the study as a whole: The amount of clinical and demographic metadata varied by source and participant and was provided uncurated.

Here V drops 4 bases and J drops 4 bases, and the junction holds 3 bases not matched to any gene. CDR1 SGHRS and CDR2 YFSETQ were looked up in the germline V gene. Inclusive of the bounding cysteine and phenylalanine, the CDR3 is 14 residues long. Kept here is only the CDR3 DNA, which spans 42 bases and is read in frame from base 1. TCRbeta CDR3 regions were amplified from genomic DNA using the immunoSEQ Assay, a bias-controlled multiplex PCR. In the source study's methods: Within the assay, amplification of reference gene primers was used to estimate how many nucleated cells each sample contained. To quantify the absolute abundance of each unique TCRbeta CDR3 rearrangement, sequence reads were collapsed and filtered. For each sample, productive Simpson clonality was calculated by taking the square root of Simpson's diversity index across productive rearrangements. Drawn from immuneACCESS, this table holds only the in-frame rearrangements with V and J called that TCRdb kept. Clones are partly lost; checked studies trace under half to an unresolved V gene and leave the rest unexplained. V, J and clone size were drawn from that table, and D and trimming were deduced from the DNA. The sample data list fewer than 250,000 clones, and 75% to 90% of these were observed just once. 0.72% of the sample belongs to the ten largest clones.

About this clone: The antigen it binds to is not known. No qualities accompany the bases; no much larger clone lies one base away.

Collaborating institutions collected whole blood in K2EDTA tubes following their own protocols. For TCRbeta analysis, collaborators shipped samples as frozen whole blood, isolated PBMCs, or DNA extracted from either of those sample types. Specimen: peripheral blood. The rearranged chain carries TRBV5-1 and TRBJ2-2, with TRBD1 matching 8 junction bases. This receptor was obtained from a man in his forties with acute or convalescent COVID-19. DNA sequence: TGCGCCAGCAGCCCAGGGACAGGCACCGGGGAGCTGTTTTTT. This sequence encodes CASSPGTGTGELFF.